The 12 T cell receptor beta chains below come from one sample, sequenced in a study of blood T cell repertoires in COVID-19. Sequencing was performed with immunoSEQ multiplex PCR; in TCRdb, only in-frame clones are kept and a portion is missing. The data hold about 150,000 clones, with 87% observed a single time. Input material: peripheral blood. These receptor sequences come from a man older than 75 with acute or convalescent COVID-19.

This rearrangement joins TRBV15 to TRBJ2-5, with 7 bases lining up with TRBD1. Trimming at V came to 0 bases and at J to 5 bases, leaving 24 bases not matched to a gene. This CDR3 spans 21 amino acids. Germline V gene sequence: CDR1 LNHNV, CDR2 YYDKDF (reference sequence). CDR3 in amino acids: CATSRDAHRTTGTDFWETQYF. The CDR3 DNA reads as TGTGCCACCAGCAGAGATGCCCATCGAACTACCGGGACAGATTTTTGGGAGACCCAGTACTTC.

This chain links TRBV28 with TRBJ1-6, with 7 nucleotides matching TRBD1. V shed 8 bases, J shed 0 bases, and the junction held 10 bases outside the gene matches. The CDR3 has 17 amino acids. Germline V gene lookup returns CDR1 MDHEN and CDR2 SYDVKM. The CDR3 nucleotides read TGTGCCAGCGGGCCAGGGGGGTCCGCCTCCTATAATTCACCCCTCCACTTT. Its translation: CASGPGGSASYNSPLHF. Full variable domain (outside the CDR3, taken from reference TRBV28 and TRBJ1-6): DVKVTQSSRYLVKRTGEKVFLECVQDMDHENMFWYRQDPGLGLRLIYFSYDVKMKEKGDIPEGYSVSREKKERFSLILESASTNQTSMYLCASGPGGSASYNSPLHFGNGTRLTVT.

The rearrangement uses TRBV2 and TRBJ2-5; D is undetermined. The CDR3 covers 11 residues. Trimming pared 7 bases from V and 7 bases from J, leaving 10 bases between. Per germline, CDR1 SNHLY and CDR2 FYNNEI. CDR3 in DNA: TGTGCCAGCACCCCCCGGAGGACCCAGTACTTC. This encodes CASTPRRTQYF.

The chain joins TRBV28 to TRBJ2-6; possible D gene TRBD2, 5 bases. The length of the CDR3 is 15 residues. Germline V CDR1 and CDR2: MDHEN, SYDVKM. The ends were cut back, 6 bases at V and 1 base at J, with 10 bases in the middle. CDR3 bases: TGTGCCAGCAGCGAGGGAACGTCTGGGGCCAACGTCCTGACTTTC. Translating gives CASSEGTSGANVLTF.

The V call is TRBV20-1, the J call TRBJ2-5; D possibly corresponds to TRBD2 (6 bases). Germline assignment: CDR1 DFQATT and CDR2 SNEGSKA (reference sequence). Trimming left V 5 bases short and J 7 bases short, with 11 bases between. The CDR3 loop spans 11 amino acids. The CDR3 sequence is CSAPRERTQYF. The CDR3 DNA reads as TGCAGTGCTCCCCGGGAGAGGACCCAGTACTTC.

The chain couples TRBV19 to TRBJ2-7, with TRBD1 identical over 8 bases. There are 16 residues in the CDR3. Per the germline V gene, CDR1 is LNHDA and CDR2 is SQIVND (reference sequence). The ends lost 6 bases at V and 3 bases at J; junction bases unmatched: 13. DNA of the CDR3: TGTGCCAGTAGCCGATCTGATGGGACAGGCTTCTACGAGCAGTACTTC. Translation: CASSRSDGTGFYEQYF.

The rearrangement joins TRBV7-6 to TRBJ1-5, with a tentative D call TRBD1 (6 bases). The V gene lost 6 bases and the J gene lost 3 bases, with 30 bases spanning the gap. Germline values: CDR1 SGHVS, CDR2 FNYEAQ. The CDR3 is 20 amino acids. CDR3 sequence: CASRSGYGGHERKDNQPQHF. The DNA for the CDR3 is TGTGCCAGCAGGTCCGGTTATGGGGGCCACGAAAGAAAAGACAATCAGCCCCAGCATTTT.

CDR3 nucleotides: TGTGCCAGCAATGAGGGGGCCTTGAACACTGAAGCTTTCTTT. As protein: CASNEGALNTEAFF. This sequence joins TRBV2 and TRBJ1-1; 7 bases match TRBD1. Looked up from germline, CDR1 is SNHLY and CDR2 is FYNNEI. This CDR3 spans 14 amino acids. V lost 7 bases, J lost 0 bases, and 5 bases stayed unmatched.

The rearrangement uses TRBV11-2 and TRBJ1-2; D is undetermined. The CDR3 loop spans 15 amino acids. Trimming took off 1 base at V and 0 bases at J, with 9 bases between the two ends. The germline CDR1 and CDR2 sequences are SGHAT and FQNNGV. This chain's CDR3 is CASSLVNNANYGYTF. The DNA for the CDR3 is TGTGCCAGCAGCTTAGTTAACAACGCTAACTATGGCTACACCTTC.

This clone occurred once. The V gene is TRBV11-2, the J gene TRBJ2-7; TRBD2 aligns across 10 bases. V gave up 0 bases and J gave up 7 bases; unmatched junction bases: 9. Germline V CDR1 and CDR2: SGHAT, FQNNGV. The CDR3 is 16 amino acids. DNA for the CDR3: TGTGCCAGCAGCTTAGATCCCCTAGCGGGAGCTCGGGAGCAGTACTTC. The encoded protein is CASSLDPLAGAREQYF.

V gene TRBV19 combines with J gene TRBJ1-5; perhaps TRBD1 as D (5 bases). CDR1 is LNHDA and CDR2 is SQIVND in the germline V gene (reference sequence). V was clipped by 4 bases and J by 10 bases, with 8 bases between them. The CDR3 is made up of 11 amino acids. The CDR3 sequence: CASSKTGPQHF. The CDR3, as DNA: TGTGCCAGTAGTAAAACAGGTCCCCAGCATTTT.

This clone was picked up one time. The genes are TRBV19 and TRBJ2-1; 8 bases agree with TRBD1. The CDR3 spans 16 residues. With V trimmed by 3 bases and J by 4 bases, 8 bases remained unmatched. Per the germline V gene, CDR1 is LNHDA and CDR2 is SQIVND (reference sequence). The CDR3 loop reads CASSITRDRPYNEQFF. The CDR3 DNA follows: TGTGCCAGTAGTATCACCCGGGACAGGCCTTACAATGAGCAGTTCTTC.